This T cell receptor beta chain emerged from a study of cytomegalovirus exposure and HLA in healthy donors. The PCR contained 60 Vbeta and 13 Jbeta primers. TCRdb's table, derived via immunoSEQ multiplex PCR, lists solely in-frame clones and lacks some. This sample has about 160,000 clones, with around 79% found just once. This clone has only a few counts. Specimen: PBMCs. This sequence was found in a female donor in good health and CMV-seronegative.

The chain's CDR3 is CASNAGEPTDTQYF. The CDR3 DNA follows: TGTGCCAGCAATGCGGGGGAGCCCACAGATACGCAGTATTTT. This chain joins TRBV6-1 and TRBJ2-3, with 7 nucleotides matching TRBD2. Trimming took 7 bases from V and 2 from J; bases not matched to a gene: 6. Per the germline V gene, CDR1 is MNHNS and CDR2 is SASEGT. This CDR3 is built from 14 residues.